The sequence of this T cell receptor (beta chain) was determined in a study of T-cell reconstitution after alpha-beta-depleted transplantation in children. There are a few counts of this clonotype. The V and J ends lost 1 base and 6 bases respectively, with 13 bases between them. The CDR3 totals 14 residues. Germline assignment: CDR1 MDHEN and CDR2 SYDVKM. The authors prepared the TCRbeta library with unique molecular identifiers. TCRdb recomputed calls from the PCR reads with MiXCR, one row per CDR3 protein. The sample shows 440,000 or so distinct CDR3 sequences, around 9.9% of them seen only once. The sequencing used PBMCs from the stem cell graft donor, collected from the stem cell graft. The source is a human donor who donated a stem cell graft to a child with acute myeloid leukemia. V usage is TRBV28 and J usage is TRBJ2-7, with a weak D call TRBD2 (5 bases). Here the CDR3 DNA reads TGTGCCAGCAGTTTATCCGGTCGACTATCCGAGCAGTACGTC. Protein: CASSLSGRLSEQYV.